Below, 26 T cell receptor beta chains from the same sample are listed, as sequenced in a study of blood T cell repertoires in COVID-19. Method: immunoSEQ multiplex PCR; TCRdb's copy keeps in-frame clones and lacks some. The data hold about 150,000 clones, with approximately 86% observed a single time. The sample was peripheral blood. The receptors were gathered from a man between 60 and 75 years old with COVID-19, enrolled during active disease.

V and J are TRBV19 and TRBJ2-2, with D tentatively TRBD2 (6 bases). CDR1 and CDR2 (germline): LNHDA, SQIVND (reference sequence). V shed 5 bases and J shed 0 bases, with 16 bases lying between them. The CDR3 contains 17 residues. The CDR3: CASSLGRGRPNTGELFF. The CDR3 region has the DNA TGTGCCAGTAGTTTGGGTAGAGGGAGGCCGAACACCGGGGAGCTGTTTTTT.

The chain joins TRBV14 to TRBJ2-1, with 8 bases aligning to TRBD2. The germline gives CDR1 SGHDN, CDR2 FVKESK. CDR3 length: 15 residues. The V segment lost 6 bases and the J segment 6 bases; nucleotides outside the gene matches: 10. Written as DNA, the CDR3 is TGTGCCAGCAGGAGTTCGGGAGGGCCCATCAATGAGCAGTTCTTC. This codes for CASRSSGGPINEQFF.

The rearrangement links TRBV5-5 to TRBJ2-3, with TRBD2 identical over 10 bases. The CDR3 extends over 16 amino acids. Per germline, CDR1 SGHKS and CDR2 YYEKEE (reference sequence). After removal of 1 base from V and 2 bases from J, the junction contained 4 bases not matched to a gene. CDR3 bases: TGTGCCAGCAGCTTGCCCCTAGCGGGGGTCACAGATACGCAGTATTTT. Translation: CASSLPLAGVTDTQYF.

This sequence joins TRBV28 and TRBJ1-2; 8 bases are shared with TRBD1. After removal of 5 bases from V and 4 bases from J, the junction contained 6 bases not matched to a gene. The CDR3 length is 14 residues. CDR1 is MDHEN, CDR2 SYDVKM, per germline. The CDR3 bases are TGTGCCAGCAGTCCCGCCGGGACAGGCTATGGCTACACCTTC. This translates into CASSPAGTGYGYTF.

This sequence joins TRBV19 and TRBJ2-1, with D possibly TRBD2 on 6 matching bases. Trimming left V 5 bases short and J 2 bases short, with 16 bases between. This CDR3 spans 16 amino acids. Germline V gene lookup returns CDR1 LNHDA and CDR2 SQIVND (reference sequence). DNA of the CDR3: TGTGCCAGTAGTCCCCATCATAGCGGTACCTACAATGAGCAGTTCTTC. It translates to CASSPHHSGTYNEQFF.

The V call is TRBV25-1, the J call TRBJ2-1, with 8 bases aligning to TRBD2. Germline V gene data show CDR1 as MGHDK and CDR2 as SYGVNS. The CDR3 is made up of 14 amino acids. V lost 9 bases, J lost 0 bases, and 4 bases stayed unmatched. This chain's CDR3 is CASRLAGSYNEQFF. CDR3 in DNA: TGTGCCAGTAGGCTAGCGGGCTCCTACAATGAGCAGTTCTTC. Variable domain in full (rest from reference TRBV25-1 and TRBJ2-1): EADIYQTPRYLVIGTGKKITLECSQTMGHDKMYWYQQDPGMELHLIHYSYGVNSTEKGDLSSESTVSRIRTEHFPLTLESARPSHTSQYLCASRLAGSYNEQFFGPGTRLTVL.

The J gene is TRBJ1-1, the V gene TRBV4-2; weak D call: TRBD1 (6 bases). This CDR3 has 17 amino acids. Looked up from germline, CDR1 is LGHNA and CDR2 is YNFKEQ. V was clipped by 0 bases and J by 0 bases, with 14 bases between them. For the CDR3, the DNA is TGTGCCAGCAGCCAAGAATGGCAGAGGGGGATGAACACTGAAGCTTTCTTT. Encoded protein: CASSQEWQRGMNTEAFF.

This clone was seen once. The rearrangement links TRBV5-6 to TRBJ2-2; 7 bases are shared with TRBD1. The CDR3 has 16 residues. Germline V gene lookup returns CDR1 SGHDT and CDR2 YYEEEE. The ends lost 2 bases at V and 2 bases at J; junction bases unmatched: 6. The CDR3 coding sequence is TGTGCCAGCAGCTTAGTAGGACAGGTTAACACCGGGGAGCTGTTTTTT. Translated: CASSLVGQVNTGELFF.

The V call is TRBV7-3, the J call TRBJ1-1; 7 nucleotides align to TRBD1. The CDR3 consists of 15 residues. CDR1 SGHTA and CDR2 FQGTGA come from the germline V gene. Unmatched junction bases numbered 6, after V lost 5 bases and J lost 0 bases. DNA of the CDR3: TGTGCCAGCAGCGCCCGGACAGGCATGAACACTGAAGCTTTCTTT. Protein sequence: CASSARTGMNTEAFF.

This clone appeared a single time. The chain links TRBV13 to TRBJ1-1, with 9 bases lining up with TRBD1. Germline CDR1 reads PRHDT; CDR2 reads FYEKMQ (reference sequence). This CDR3 region has 16 residues. The junction had 3 bases not matched to a gene; V was cut back by 0 bases and J by 1 base. DNA of the CDR3: TGTGCCAGCAGCTTAGGGGACAGGGGAAGGAACACTGAAGCTTTCTTT. This codes for CASSLGDRGRNTEAFF.

The chain links TRBV19 to TRBJ2-5; D is possibly TRBD2 (5 bases). V was trimmed by 2 bases and J by 3 bases, leaving 10 bases between them. The CDR3 extends over 14 amino acids. The V gene's germline CDR1 is LNHDA and CDR2 SQIVND (reference sequence). Here the CDR3 DNA reads TGTGCCAGTAGTATAATCCCGGGGAAAGAGACCCAGTACTTC. Translated: CASSIIPGKETQYF.

CDR3 residues: CASTGGQGLYTF. Written as DNA, the CDR3 is TGTGCCAGCACTGGAGGACAGGGACTTTACACCTTC. The chain joins TRBV6-1 to TRBJ1-2; 8 bases fit TRBD1. CDR3 length: 12 residues. The germline V gene has CDR1 MNHNS and CDR2 SASEGT. The V and J ends lost 7 bases and 11 bases, in that order; junction bases with no gene match: 9.

In this sample, this clone turned up once. The chain carries TRBV19 and TRBJ1-6; 8 positions agree with TRBD1. CDR1 is LNHDA, CDR2 SQIVND, per germline (reference sequence). The junction had 19 bases not matched to a gene; V was cut back by 7 bases and J by 5 bases. The CDR3 is 19 amino acids. The CDR3 nucleotides are TGTGCCAGTAATAGGTCGTCAAAACCGGGACAGGCTAATAATTCACCCCTCCACTTT. Amino acids: CASNRSSKPGQANNSPLHF.

The V gene is TRBV20-1, the J gene TRBJ2-3; D gene uncertain. The CDR3 is made up of 11 amino acids. Germline V gives CDR1 DFQATT, CDR2 SNEGSKA (reference sequence). Trimming shortened V by 3 bases and J by 10 bases, and 11 bases separated the two germline ends. The CDR3 DNA reads TGCAGTGCTAGTCGTGACTTGGCGCAGTATTTT. It encodes CSASRDLAQYF.

This sequence joins TRBV9 and TRBJ2-3; 8 bases match TRBD1. CDR3 length equals 14 residues. The germline V gene encodes CDR1 SGDLS and CDR2 YYNGEE. V lost 1 base and J lost 5; bases outside the gene matches: 3. CDR3 bases: TGTGCCAGCAGCGTACAGGGGGCCAAAGATACGCAGTATTTT. This sequence encodes CASSVQGAKDTQYF.

The chain joins TRBV9 to TRBJ1-5; a weak D match, TRBD1 (6 bases). This CDR3 has 14 amino acids. The germline V and J ends were trimmed by 2 bases and 5 bases, with 11 bases remaining between them. CDR1 is SGDLS, CDR2 YYNGEE, per germline. The CDR3 nucleotides are TGTGCCAGCAGCGTCACAGGGTCTGATCAGCCCCAGCATTTT. Translation gives CASSVTGSDQPQHF.

In its sample, this clone was seen once. The chain carries TRBV5-1 and TRBJ1-2; 7 bases fit TRBD1. This CDR3 region has 12 residues. Per germline, CDR1 SGHRS and CDR2 YFSETQ. The V and J ends lost 4 bases and 7 bases, in that order; junction bases with no gene match: 4. The CDR3 nucleotides are TGCGCCAGCAGCGGAGGACAGGCTGGCTACACCTTC. Translation gives CASSGGQAGYTF.

The CDR3 bases are TGTGCCAGCAGTAGGACAGGGGGACCGCGGGAGCAGTACTTC. Encoded protein: CASSRTGGPREQYF. The rearrangement joins TRBV2 to TRBJ2-7; 10 bases align to TRBD1. The CDR3 spans 14 residues. V was clipped by 5 bases and J by 7 bases; unmatched bases: 8. Germline CDR1 reads SNHLY; CDR2 reads FYNNEI.

The J gene is TRBJ2-6, the V gene TRBV7-3; unclear D gene. V lost 2 bases and J 1 base, leaving 6 bases between the germline ends. Germline V gene data show CDR1 as SGHTA and CDR2 as FQGTGA. This CDR3 has 15 residues. Here the CDR3 DNA reads TGTGCCAGCAGCTTACAAGCGTCTGGGGCCAACGTCCTGACTTTC. Residues: CASSLQASGANVLTF.

CDR3 sequence (DNA): TGTGCCAGCAGCTTAGAGGCGGGGGTGAGCAATCAGCCCCAGCATTTT. Translation: CASSLEAGVSNQPQHF. This chain uses TRBV7-2 with TRBJ1-5; a weak D match, TRBD1 (5 bases). In germline, CDR1 is SGHTA, CDR2 FQGNSA. Trimming pared 1 base from V and 1 base from J, leaving 11 bases between. This CDR3 region has 16 residues.

The chain carries TRBV30 and TRBJ2-5, with 8 bases fitting TRBD2. This CDR3 is built from 14 residues. The V gene end was trimmed by 4 bases and the J gene end by 10 bases; junction bases not matched to a gene: 14. Looked up from germline, CDR1 is GTSNPN and CDR2 is SVGIG (reference sequence). This CDR3 is CAWTVTSGKNVQYF. In nucleotides, the CDR3 is TGTGCCTGGACTGTCACTAGCGGTAAAAACGTCCAGTACTTC. The variable domain in full, completed from reference TRBV30 and TRBJ2-5, reads SQTIHQWPATLVQPVGSPLSLECTVEGTSNPNLYWYRQAAGRGLQLLFYSVGIGQISSEVPQNLSASRPQDRQFILSSKKLLLSDSGFYLCAWTVTSGKNVQYFGPGTRLLVL.

The CDR3 region has the DNA TGTGCCAGCAGCCAAGAGTCAGGGGCGTATAATTCACCCCTCCACTTT. It is translated as CASSQESGAYNSPLHF. The V and J genes are TRBV4-2 and TRBJ1-6; D is possibly TRBD1 (6 bases). V was cut by 0 bases and J by 4 bases, with 10 bases left in between. In germline, CDR1 is LGHNA, CDR2 YNFKEQ. The CDR3 has 16 residues.

This sequence joins TRBV7-2 and TRBJ1-1; perhaps TRBD1 as D (6 bases). Trimming took off 3 bases at V and 1 base at J, with 12 bases between the two ends. This CDR3 has 15 amino acids. Per germline, CDR1 SGHTA and CDR2 FQGNSA. CDR3: CASSFQGNKNTEAFF. The CDR3 DNA sequence: TGTGCCAGCAGCTTTCAGGGGAATAAGAACACTGAAGCTTTCTTT. The full variable domain, completed using reference TRBV7-2 and TRBJ1-1, is GAGVSQSPSNKVTEKGKDVELRCDPISGHTALYWYRQSLGQGLEFLIYFQGNSAPDKSGLPSDRFSAERTGGSVSTLTIQRTQQEDSAVYLCASSFQGNKNTEAFFGQGTRLTVV.

The rearrangement uses TRBV6-5 and TRBJ2-7, with D tentatively TRBD1 (6 bases). Germline-derived CDR1 and CDR2 are MNHEY and SVGAGI. CDR3 length: 13 residues. V was shortened by 6 bases and J by 1 base, with 10 bases between the two germline ends. The CDR3 loop reads CASSQGQSYEQYF. In nucleotides, the CDR3 is TGTGCCAGCAGCCAAGGACAGTCCTACGAGCAGTACTTC.

This clone has just one count. The chain joins TRBV7-2 to TRBJ1-6; D is unresolved. The CDR3 contains 16 residues. Germline CDR1 is SGHTA and CDR2 is FQGNSA. V lost 5 bases and J lost 2, with 13 bases in between. In DNA form, the CDR3 reads TGTGCCAGCAGCCCTCTAGGATTACCCTATAATTCACCCCTCCACTTT. Protein: CASSPLGLPYNSPLHF.

The chain uses TRBV7-8 and TRBJ1-3, with D maybe TRBD1 (6 bases). Germline V gene lookup returns CDR1 SGHVS and CDR2 FQNEAQ. The V and J ends lost 1 base and 0 bases respectively, with 13 bases between them. This CDR3 has 17 residues. CDR3 protein: CASSLVVGGVSGNTIYF. CDR3 DNA sequence: TGTGCCAGCAGCTTAGTAGTAGGGGGGGTCTCTGGAAACACCATATATTTT.